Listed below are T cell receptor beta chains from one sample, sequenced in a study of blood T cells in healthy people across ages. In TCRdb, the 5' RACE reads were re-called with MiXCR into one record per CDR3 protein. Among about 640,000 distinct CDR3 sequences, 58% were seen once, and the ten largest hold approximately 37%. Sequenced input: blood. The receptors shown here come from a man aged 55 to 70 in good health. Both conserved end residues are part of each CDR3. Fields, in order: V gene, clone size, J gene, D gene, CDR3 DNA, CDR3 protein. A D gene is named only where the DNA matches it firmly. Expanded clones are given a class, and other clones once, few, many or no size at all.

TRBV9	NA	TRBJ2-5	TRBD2	TGTGTCAGCAGCGTAGGGAGCGGGGGGATACAAGAGACCCAGTACTTC	CVSSVGSGGIQETQYF
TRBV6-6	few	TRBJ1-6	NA	TGTGCCAGCAGAACCACAGGCGCAGGAACCAACTCACCCCTCCACTTT	CASRTTGAGTNSPLHF
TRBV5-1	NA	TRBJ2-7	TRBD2	TGCGCCGGCAGCCCTGGGGCGAGTTCGGGGGGTTCCTACGAGCAGTACTTC	CAGSPGASSGGSYEQYF
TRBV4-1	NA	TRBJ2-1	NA	TGCGCCAGCAGCCAACAGGGGCCACCCAATGAGCAGTTCTTC	CASSQQGPPNEQFF
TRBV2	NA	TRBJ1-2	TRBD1	TGTGCCAGCACTTATACTACAGGGGTGACGAATGGCTACACCTTC	CASTYTTGVTNGYTF
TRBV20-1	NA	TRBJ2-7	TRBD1	TGCAGTGCTAGAAGGCAGGGGGCGTCCTACGAGCAGTACTTC	CSARRQGASYEQYF
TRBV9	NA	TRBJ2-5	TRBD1	TGTGCCAGCAGCGCGACAGGGCAGCATGCGACCCAGTACTTC	CASSATGQHATQYF
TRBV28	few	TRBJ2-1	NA	TGTGCCAGCATGGTGGGGGGGCATTACAATGAGCAGTTCTTC	CASMVGGHYNEQFF
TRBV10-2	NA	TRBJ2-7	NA	TGCGCCAGCAGTGAGTCCCACAGCCCCTACGAGCAGTACTTC	CASSESHSPYEQYF
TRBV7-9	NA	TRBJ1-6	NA	TGTGCCAGCAGACCCCATCGTGGGCCCCTGGGCAATTCACCCCTCCACTTT	CASRPHRGPLGNSPLHF
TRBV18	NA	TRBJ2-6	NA	TGTGCCAGCTCTCAGTCAACAGGCAACTCTGGGGCCAACGTCCTGACTTTC	CASSQSTGNSGANVLTF
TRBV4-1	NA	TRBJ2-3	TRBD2	TGCGCCAGCAGCCAAGACGGTACTAGCGGGGGTACAGATACGCAGTATTTT	CASSQDGTSGGTDTQYF
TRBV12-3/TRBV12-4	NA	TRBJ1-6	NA	TGTGCCAGCAGTTTAGAGGCACGTTCACCCCTCCACTTT	CASSLEARSPLHF
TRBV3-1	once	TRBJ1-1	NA	TGTGCCAGCAGCCAAATGTCCCGGAACACTGAAGCTTTCTTT	CASSQMSRNTEAFF
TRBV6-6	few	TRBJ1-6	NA	TGTGCCAGCAGTTACTCTAACTCACCCCTCCACTTT	CASSYSNSPLHF
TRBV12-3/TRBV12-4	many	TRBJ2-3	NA	TGTGCCAGCAGCCCGGCAAGCTACACAGATACGCAGTATTTT	CASSPASYTDTQYF
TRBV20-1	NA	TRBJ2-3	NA	TGCAGTGCTAGAGGACTGGGTAGTTACACAGATACGCAGTATTTT	CSARGLGSYTDTQYF
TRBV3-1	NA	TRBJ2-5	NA	TGTGCCAGCAGCCAGTTTAAATCCTATACTACCCAAGAGACCCAGTACTTC	CASSQFKSYTTQETQYF
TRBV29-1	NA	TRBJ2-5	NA	TGCAGCGTTGGTGGCTCCCAACGAGGGGAGACCCAGTACTTC	CSVGGSQRGETQYF
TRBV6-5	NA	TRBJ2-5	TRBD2	TGTGCCAGCAGTTACTCTACGGGACTAGCGGGGCATGAGCAGTACTTC	CASSYSTGLAGHEQYF
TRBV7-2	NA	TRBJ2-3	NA	TGTGCCAGCAGCCGCCCCGAAGCCGGTACGCAGTATTTT	CASSRPEAGTQYF
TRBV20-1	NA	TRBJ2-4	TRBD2	TGCAGTGCTAGAGATTTCGGGGAGGGTTGGGGCATTCAGTACTTC	CSARDFGEGWGIQYF
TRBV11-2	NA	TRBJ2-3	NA	TGTGCCAGCAGCCCCGGGTGGGACGGGAGCACAGATACGCAGTATTTT	CASSPGWDGSTDTQYF
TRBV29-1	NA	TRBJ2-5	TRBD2	TGCAGCGTCTGTCTTAGCGGGGGGGCCGAGACCCAGTACTTC	CSVCLSGGAETQYF
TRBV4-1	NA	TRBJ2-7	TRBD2	TGCGCCAGCAGCCTTACTATTAGCGGGGCCTACGAGCAGTACTTC	CASSLTISGAYEQYF
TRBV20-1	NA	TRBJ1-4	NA	TGCAGTGCTTGCGGGACTGATGAAAAACTGTTTTTT	CSACGTDEKLFF
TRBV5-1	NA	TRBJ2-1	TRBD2	TGCGCCAGCAGCCAAAGCGGGGACTCCTACAATGAGCAGTTCTTC	CASSQSGDSYNEQFF
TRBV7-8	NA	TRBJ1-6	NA	TGTGCCAGCAGCGTAACCATAGGAAGCTCACCCCTCCACTTT	CASSVTIGSSPLHF
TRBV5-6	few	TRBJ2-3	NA	TGTGCCAGCCCGCTTGTCCGGATTACAGATACGCAGTATTTT	CASPLVRITDTQYF
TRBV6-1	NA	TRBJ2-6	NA	TGTGCCAGCAGGCCTTTTGAGGGCGGCCTATCTGGGGCCAACGTCCTGACTTTC	CASRPFEGGLSGANVLTF
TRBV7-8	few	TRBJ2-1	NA	TGTGCCAGCGGACTCTGGGAGCGCCGGTTCTTC	CASGLWERRFF
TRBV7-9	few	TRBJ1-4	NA	TGTGCCAGCAGCTTACAGGGGCCTAATGAAAAACTGTTTTTT	CASSLQGPNEKLFF
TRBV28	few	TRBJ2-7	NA	TGTGCCAGCAGAAGACAGATATCCTACGAGCAGTACTTC	CASRRQISYEQYF
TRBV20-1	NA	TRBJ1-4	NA	TGCAGTGCTAGCAGTAATGAAAAACTGTTTTTT	CSASSNEKLFF
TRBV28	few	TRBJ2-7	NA	TGTGCCAGCAGACCTACTGACGGTACCTACGAGCAGTACTTC	CASRPTDGTYEQYF
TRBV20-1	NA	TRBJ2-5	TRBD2	TGCAGTGCTAGAGAGGGACTACCTCAACGAGAGACCCAGTACTTC	CSAREGLPQRETQYF
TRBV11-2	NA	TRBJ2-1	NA	TGTGCCAGCAGCTTAGACCCCTACTCTGGGAATGAGCAGTTCTTC	CASSLDPYSGNEQFF
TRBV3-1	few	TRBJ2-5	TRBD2	TGTGCCAGCACGGGACTAGCGGGGGGGCAAGAGACCCAGTACTTC	CASTGLAGGQETQYF
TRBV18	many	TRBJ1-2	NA	TGTGCCAGCTCACAAGCCGACGGCGATCCCTTTGGCTACACCTTC	CASSQADGDPFGYTF
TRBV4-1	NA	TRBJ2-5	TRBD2	TGCGCCAGCAGCGTCCGGCGGGGGAACCAAGAGACCCAGTACTTC	CASSVRRGNQETQYF
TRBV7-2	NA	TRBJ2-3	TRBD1	TGTGCCAGCAGCCCCCCCGGGACAGTCACAGATACGCAGTATTTT	CASSPPGTVTDTQYF
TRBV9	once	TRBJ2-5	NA	TGTGCCAGCAGCGTAGCCACCCAAGAGACCCAGTACTTC	CASSVATQETQYF
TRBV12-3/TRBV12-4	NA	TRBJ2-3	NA	TGTGCCAGCAGACCGGCCCTCCTAGCTAGCACAGATGCGCAGTATTTT	CASRPALLASTDAQYF
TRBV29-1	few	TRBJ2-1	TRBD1	TGCAGCGCAGCCGGGACAGGGGCTAGAAAAAGCTCCTACAATGAGCAGTTCTTC	CSAAGTGARKSSYNEQFF
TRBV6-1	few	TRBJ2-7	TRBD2	TGTGCCAGCAGTCGGAAATTCGGCCGGGACTACCCTCCTGACGAGCAGTACTTC	CASSRKFGRDYPPDEQYF
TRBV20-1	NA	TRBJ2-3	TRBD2	TGCAGTGCTCTAGCGGGGGGATATAAAGATACGCAGTATTTT	CSALAGGYKDTQYF
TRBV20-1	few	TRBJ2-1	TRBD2	TGCAGTGCTAGGGGACCCCAAGGACTAGCGGTCTACAATGAGCAGTTCTTC	CSARGPQGLAVYNEQFF
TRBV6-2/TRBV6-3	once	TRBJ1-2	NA	TGTGCCAGCAGTTACTCGCAAGGGGTTACTGGCTACACCTTC	CASSYSQGVTGYTF
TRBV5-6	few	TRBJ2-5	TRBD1	TGTGCCAGCAGCTTGAGTGCGGGACAGGGGTTTGAGACCCAGTACTTC	CASSLSAGQGFETQYF
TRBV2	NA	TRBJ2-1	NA	TGTGCCAGCAGTGCACGGGGGAGCTCCTACAATGAGCAGTTCTTC	CASSARGSSYNEQFF
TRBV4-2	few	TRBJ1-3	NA	TGTGCCAGCAGCCAAGATCCAACAGGCTCTGGAAACACCATATATTTT	CASSQDPTGSGNTIYF
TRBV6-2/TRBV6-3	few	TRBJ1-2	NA	TGTGCCAGCAGTCAACCTATAAGACAGGTTAACTATGGCTACACCTTC	CASSQPIRQVNYGYTF
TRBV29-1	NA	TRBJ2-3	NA	TGCAGCGTTGAAGAATGGGGGGATACGCAGTATTTT	CSVEEWGDTQYF
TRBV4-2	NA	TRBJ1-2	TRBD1	TGTGCCAGCAGCCAAGATCTCGGACAGGGGTTTGGCTACACCTTC	CASSQDLGQGFGYTF
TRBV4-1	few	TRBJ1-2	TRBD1	TGCGCCAGCAGGCCGACAGGGGGCTATGGCTACACCTTC	CASRPTGGYGYTF
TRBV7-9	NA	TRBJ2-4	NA	TGTGCCAGCAGCTTCGCTGGGAGTTCGGACATTCAGTACTTC	CASSFAGSSDIQYF